What follows describes a single T cell receptor beta chain. What it recognizes is unknown. The data were taken from a study of T cells after yellow fever vaccination. Study outcomes and limitations: The bulk population could contribute abundant contaminating clonotypes to FACS-sorted repertoires. It was a weaker secondary response, yet one that peaked faster, at day 5 versus 15. After the booster, 96% of CD4 and 75% to 90% of CD8 primary-response clones were re-detected.

TCRdb recomputed calls from the 5' RACE reads with MiXCR, one row per CDR3 protein. This table has some 560,000 distinct CDR3 sequences, roughly a fifth appearing once. The CDR3 is 15 amino acids. Looked up from germline, CDR1 is SGHRS and CDR2 is YFSETQ. The J segment lost 2 bases and the V segment lost 3 bases, leaving 5 bases of the junction unmatched. The receptor's source is a man aged 25 to 40 who received the YFV17D yellow fever vaccine. The starting material was PBMCs, obtained 15 days after the yellow fever booster vaccination. The V call is TRBV5-1, the J call TRBJ1-1, with 9 bases identical to TRBD1. The DNA for the CDR3 is TGCGCCAGCAGCTCCGGGACAGGGACAAACACTGAAGCTTTCTTT. Its protein product is CASSSGTGTNTEAFF.